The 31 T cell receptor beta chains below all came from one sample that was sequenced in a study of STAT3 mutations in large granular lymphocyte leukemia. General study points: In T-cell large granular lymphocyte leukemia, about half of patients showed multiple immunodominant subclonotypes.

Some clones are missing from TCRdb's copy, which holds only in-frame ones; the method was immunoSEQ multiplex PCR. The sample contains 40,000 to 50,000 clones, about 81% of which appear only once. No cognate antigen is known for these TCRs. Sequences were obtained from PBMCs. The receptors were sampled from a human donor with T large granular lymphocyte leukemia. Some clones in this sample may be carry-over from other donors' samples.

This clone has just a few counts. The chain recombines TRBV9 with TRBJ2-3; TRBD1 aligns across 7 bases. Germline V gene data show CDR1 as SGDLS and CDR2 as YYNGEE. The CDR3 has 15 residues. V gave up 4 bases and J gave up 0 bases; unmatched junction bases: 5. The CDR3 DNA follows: TGTGCCAGCAGCCCCCGACAGGGCAGCACAGATACGCAGTATTTT. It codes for CASSPRQGSTDTQYF.

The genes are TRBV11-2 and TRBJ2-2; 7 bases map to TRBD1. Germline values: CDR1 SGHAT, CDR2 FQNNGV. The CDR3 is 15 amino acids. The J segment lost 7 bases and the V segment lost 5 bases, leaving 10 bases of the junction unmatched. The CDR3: CASSPNRGLHGELFF. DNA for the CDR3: TGTGCCAGCAGCCCGAACAGGGGCCTCCACGGGGAGCTGTTTTTT.

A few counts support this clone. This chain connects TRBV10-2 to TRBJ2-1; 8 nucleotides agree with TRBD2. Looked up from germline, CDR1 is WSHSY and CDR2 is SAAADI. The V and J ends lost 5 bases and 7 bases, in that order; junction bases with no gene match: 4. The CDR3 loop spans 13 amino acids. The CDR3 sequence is CASSPGGGNEQFF. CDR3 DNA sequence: TGCGCCAGCAGTCCCGGGGGGGGGAATGAGCAGTTCTTC.

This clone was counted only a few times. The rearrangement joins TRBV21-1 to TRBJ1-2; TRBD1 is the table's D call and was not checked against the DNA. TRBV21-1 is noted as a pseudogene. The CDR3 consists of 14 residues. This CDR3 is CASSSKGGRRGYTF. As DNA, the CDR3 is TGTGCCAGCAGCAGCAAAGGGGGCCGTCGTGGCTACACCTTC.

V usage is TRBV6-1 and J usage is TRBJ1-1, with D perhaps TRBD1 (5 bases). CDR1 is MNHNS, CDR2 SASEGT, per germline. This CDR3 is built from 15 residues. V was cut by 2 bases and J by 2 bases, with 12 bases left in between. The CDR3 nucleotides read TGTGCCAGCAGTGAATACTGGGGCGGCAACACTGAAGCTTTCTTT. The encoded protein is CASSEYWGGNTEAFF.

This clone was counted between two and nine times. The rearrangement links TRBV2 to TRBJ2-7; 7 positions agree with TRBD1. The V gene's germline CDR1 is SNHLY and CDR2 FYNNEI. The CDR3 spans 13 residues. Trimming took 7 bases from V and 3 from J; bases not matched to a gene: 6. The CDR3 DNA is TGTGCCAGCACTAGGGACAGTAACTACGAGCAGTACGTC. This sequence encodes CASTRDSNYEQYV.

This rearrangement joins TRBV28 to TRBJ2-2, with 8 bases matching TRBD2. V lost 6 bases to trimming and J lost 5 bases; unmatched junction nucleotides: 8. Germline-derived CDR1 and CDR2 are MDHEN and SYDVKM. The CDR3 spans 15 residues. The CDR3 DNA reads TGTGCCAGCAGCCGTTACCCGGGAGGGACCGGGGAGCTGTTTTTT. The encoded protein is CASSRYPGGTGELFF. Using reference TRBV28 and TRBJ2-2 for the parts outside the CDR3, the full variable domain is DVKVTQSSRYLVKRTGEKVFLECVQDMDHENMFWYRQDPGLGLRLIYFSYDVKMKEKGDIPEGYSVSREKKERFSLILESASTNQTSMYLCASSRYPGGTGELFFGEGSRLTVL.

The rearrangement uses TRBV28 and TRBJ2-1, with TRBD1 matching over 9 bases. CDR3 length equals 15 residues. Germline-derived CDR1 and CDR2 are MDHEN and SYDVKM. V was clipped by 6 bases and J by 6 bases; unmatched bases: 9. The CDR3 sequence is CASRPGTGIPNEQFF. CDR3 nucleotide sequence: TGTGCCAGCAGGCCCGGGACAGGGATTCCCAATGAGCAGTTCTTC.

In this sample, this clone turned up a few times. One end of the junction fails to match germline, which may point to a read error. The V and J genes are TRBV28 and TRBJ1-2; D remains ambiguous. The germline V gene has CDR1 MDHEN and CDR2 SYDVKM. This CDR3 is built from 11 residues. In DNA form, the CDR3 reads TGTGCCAGCAGTTCCCGAAGGCAACCGCTCTTC. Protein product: CASSSRRQPLF.

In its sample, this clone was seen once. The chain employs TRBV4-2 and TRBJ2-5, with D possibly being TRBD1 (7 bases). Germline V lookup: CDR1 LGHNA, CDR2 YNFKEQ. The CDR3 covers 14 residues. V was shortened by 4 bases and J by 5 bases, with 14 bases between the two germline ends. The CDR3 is CASSRQGGRETQYF. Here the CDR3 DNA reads TGTGCCAGCAGCCGACAGGGAGGTCGCGAGACCCAGTACTTC.

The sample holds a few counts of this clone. This chain's CDR3 is CASSVQGGYTF. The CDR3 nucleotides read TGTGCCAGCAGCGTACAGGGGGGCTACACCTTC. The chain uses TRBV4-2 and TRBJ1-2; 7 positions agree with TRBD1. The CDR3 length is 11 residues. Trimming took 5 bases from V and 8 from J; bases not matched to a gene: 2. CDR1 and CDR2 from the germline V gene are LGHNA and YNFKEQ.

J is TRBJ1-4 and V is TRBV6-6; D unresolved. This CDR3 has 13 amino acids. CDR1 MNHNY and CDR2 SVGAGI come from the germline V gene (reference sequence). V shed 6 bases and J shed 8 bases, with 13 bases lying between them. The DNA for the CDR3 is TGTGCCAGCAGCCCGAGGGCGGAAGAAAAACTGTTTTTT. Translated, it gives CASSPRAEEKLFF.

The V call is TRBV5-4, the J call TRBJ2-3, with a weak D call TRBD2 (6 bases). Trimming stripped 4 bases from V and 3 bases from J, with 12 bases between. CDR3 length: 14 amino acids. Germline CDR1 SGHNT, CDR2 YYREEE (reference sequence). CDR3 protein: CASSPLAGTDTQYF. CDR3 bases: TGTGCCAGCAGCCCTCTGGCGGGAACAGATACGCAGTATTTT. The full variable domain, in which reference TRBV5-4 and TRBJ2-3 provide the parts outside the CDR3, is ETGVTQSPTHLIKTRGQQVTLRCSSQSGHNTVSWYQQALGQGPQFIFQYYREEENGRGNFPPRFSGLQFPNYSSELNVNALELDDSALYLCASSPLAGTDTQYFGPGTRLTVL.

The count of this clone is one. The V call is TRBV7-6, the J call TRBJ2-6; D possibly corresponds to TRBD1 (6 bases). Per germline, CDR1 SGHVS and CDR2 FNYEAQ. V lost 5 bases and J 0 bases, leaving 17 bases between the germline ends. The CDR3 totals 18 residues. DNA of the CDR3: TGTGCCAGCAGCCACATCCGGGACATCCCCTCTGGGGCCAACGTCCTGACTTTC. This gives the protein CASSHIRDIPSGANVLTF.

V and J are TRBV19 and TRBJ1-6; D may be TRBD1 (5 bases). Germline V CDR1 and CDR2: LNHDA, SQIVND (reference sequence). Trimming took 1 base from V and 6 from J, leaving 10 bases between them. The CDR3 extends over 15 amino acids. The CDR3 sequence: CASSIGGPTNSPLHF. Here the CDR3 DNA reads TGTGCCAGTAGTATAGGGGGACCGACTAATTCACCCCTCCACTTT.

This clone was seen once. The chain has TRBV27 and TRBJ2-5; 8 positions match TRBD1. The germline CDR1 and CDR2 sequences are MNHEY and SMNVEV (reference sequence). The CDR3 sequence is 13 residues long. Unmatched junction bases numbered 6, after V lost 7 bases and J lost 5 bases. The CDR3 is CASTGRDRETQYF. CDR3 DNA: TGTGCCAGCACGGGCAGGGACAGGGAGACCCAGTACTTC.

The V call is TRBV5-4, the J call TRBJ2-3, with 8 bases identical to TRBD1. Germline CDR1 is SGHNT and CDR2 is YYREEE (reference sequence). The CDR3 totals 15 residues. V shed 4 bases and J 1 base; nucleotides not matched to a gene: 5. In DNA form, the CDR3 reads TGTGCCAGCAGCCCAGGGGGCGGTGGCACAGATACGCAGTATTTT. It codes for CASSPGGGGTDTQYF.

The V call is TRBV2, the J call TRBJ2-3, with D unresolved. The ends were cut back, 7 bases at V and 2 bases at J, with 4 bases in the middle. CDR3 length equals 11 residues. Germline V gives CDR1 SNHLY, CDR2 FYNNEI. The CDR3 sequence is CASKVTDTQYF. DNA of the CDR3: TGTGCCAGCAAGGTCACAGATACGCAGTATTTT.

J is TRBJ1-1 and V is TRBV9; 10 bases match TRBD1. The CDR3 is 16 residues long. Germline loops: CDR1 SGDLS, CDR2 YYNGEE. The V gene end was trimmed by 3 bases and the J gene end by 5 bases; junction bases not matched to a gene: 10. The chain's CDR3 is CASSARQGALWTEAFF. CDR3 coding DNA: TGTGCCAGCAGCGCCAGACAGGGGGCGCTTTGGACTGAAGCTTTCTTT. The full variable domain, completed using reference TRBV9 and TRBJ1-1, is DSGVTQTPKHLITATGQRVTLRCSPRSGDLSVYWYQQSLDQGLQFLIQYYNGEERAKGNILERFSAQQFPDLHSELNLSSLELGDSALYFCASSARQGALWTEAFFGQGTRLTVV.

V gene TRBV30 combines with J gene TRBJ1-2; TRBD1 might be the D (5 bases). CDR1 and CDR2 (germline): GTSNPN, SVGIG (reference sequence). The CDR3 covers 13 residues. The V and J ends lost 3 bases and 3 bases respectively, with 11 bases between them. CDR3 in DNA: TGTGCCTGGAGGGGGCGCGACTACTATGGCTACACCTTC. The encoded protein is CAWRGRDYYGYTF.

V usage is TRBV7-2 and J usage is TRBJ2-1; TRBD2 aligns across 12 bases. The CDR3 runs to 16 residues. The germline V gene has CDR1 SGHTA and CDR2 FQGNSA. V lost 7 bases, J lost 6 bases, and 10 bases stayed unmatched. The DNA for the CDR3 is TGTGCCAGCACCGGAAGGGCACTAGCGGGGGGCAATGAGCAGTTCTTC. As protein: CASTGRALAGGNEQFF.

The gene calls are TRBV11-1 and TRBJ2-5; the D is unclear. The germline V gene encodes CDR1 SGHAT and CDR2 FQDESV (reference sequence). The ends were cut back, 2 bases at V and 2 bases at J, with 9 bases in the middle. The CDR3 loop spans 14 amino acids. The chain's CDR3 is CASSLYFEQETQYF. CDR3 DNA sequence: TGTGCCAGCAGCTTATATTTCGAACAAGAGACCCAGTACTTC.

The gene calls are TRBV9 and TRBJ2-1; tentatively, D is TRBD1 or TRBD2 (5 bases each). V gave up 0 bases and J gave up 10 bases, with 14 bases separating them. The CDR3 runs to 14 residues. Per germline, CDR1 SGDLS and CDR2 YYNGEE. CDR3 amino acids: CASSVDGTWTEQFF. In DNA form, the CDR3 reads TGTGCCAGCAGCGTAGACGGGACGTGGACCGAGCAGTTCTTC.

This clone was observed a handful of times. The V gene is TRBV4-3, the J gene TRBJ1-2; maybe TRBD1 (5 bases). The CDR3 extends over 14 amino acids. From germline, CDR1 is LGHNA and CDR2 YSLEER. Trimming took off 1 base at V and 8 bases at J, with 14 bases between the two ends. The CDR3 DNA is TGCGCCAGCAGCCAAGGAGGGGTTTTGAGCGGCTACACCTTC. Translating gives CASSQGGVLSGYTF.

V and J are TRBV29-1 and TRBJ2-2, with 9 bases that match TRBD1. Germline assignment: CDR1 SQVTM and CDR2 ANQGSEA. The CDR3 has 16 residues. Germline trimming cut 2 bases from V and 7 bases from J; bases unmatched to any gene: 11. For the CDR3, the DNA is TGCAGCGTTGAAACCACAGGGGGCTCCTATGGCGGGGAGCTGTTTTTT. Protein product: CSVETTGGSYGGELFF.

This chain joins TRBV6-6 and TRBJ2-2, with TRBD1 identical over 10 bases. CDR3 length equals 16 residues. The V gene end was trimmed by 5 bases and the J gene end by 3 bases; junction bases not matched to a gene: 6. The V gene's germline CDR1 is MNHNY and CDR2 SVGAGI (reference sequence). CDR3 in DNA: TGTGCCAGCAGTACTGGGACAGGGGTCGACACCGGGGAGCTGTTTTTT. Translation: CASSTGTGVDTGELFF.

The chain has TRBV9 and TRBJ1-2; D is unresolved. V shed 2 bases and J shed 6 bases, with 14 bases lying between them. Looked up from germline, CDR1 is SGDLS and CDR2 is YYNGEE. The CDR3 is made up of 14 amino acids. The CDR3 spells CASSVFGPSDGYTF. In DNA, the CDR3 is TGTGCCAGCAGCGTTTTCGGCCCAAGCGATGGCTACACCTTC.

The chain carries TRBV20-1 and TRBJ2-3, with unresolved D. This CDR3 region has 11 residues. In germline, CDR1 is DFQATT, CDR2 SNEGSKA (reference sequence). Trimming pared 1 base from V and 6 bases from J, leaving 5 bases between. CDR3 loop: CSARGVDTQYF. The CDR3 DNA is TGCAGTGCTAGAGGGGTGGATACGCAGTATTTT.

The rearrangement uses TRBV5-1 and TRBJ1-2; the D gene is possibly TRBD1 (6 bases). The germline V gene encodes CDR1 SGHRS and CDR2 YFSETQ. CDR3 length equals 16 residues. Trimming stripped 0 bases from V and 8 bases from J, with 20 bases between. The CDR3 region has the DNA TGCGCCAGCAGCTTGGCAGGGGCCGCCGGGGAAGGAGGCTACACCTTC. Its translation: CASSLAGAAGEGGYTF.

The DNA of the CDR3 is TGCGCCAGCAGTCGACACGTCCAAGAGACCCAGTACTTC. Protein: CASSRHVQETQYF. V gene TRBV10-1 combines with J gene TRBJ2-5; D is undetermined. The ends were cut back, 5 bases at V and 1 base at J, with 8 bases in the middle. Germline V gene data show CDR1 as WNHNN and CDR2 as SYGVQD (reference sequence). This CDR3 comprises 13 residues.

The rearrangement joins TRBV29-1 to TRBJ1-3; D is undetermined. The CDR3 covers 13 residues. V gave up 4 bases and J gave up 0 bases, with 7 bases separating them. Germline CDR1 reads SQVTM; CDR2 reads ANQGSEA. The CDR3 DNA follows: TGCAGCGTTGGGCCCAGCTCTGGAAACACCATATATTTT. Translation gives CSVGPSSGNTIYF.